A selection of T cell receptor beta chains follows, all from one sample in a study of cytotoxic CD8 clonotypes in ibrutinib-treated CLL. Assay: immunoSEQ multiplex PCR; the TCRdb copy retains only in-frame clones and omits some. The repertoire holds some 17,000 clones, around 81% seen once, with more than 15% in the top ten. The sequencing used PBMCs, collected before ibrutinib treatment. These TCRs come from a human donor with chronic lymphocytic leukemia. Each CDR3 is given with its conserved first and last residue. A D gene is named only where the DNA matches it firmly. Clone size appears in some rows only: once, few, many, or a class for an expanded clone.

CDR3aa: CATPSNLGERSSYEQYF; CDR3nt: TGTGCCACGCCCTCCAACTTGGGGGAAAGGAGCTCCTACGAGCAGTACTTC; v_gene: TRBV19; d_gene: .; abundance: .; j_gene: TRBJ2-7
CDR3aa: CSARGLTEAFF; CDR3nt: TGCAGTGCAAGGGGGCTCACTGAAGCTTTCTTT; v_gene: TRBV20-1; d_gene: TRBD1; abundance: .; j_gene: TRBJ1-1
CDR3aa: CAIQMDRAGNTIYF; CDR3nt: TGTGCCATCCAAATGGACAGGGCTGGAAACACCATATATTTT; v_gene: TRBV10-3; d_gene: TRBD1; abundance: .; j_gene: TRBJ1-3
CDR3aa: CASSLVGEQYF; CDR3nt: TGTGCCAGCAGCTTGGTGGGGGAGCAGTACTTC; v_gene: TRBV7-2; d_gene: .; abundance: .; j_gene: TRBJ2-7
CDR3aa: CASAFSGAANEKLFF; CDR3nt: TGTGCCAGCGCTTTCTCGGGGGCTGCTAATGAAAAACTGTTTTTT; v_gene: TRBV6-5; d_gene: .; abundance: .; j_gene: TRBJ1-4
CDR3aa: CASSSGGLGDTEAFF; CDR3nt: TGTGCCAGCAGTTCCGGGGGGTTGGGGGACACTGAAGCTTTCTTT; v_gene: TRBV7-9; d_gene: .; abundance: large; j_gene: TRBJ1-1
CDR3aa: CASSLSSLGADTQYF; CDR3nt: TGTGCCAGCAGCTTGAGCTCCCTCGGGGCAGATACGCAGTATTTT; v_gene: TRBV9; d_gene: .; abundance: .; j_gene: TRBJ2-3
CDR3aa: CASSPRGGSGETQYF; CDR3nt: TGTGCCAGCTCACCGCGCGGGGGCTCAGGAGAGACCCAGTACTTC; v_gene: TRBV18; d_gene: .; abundance: .; j_gene: TRBJ2-5
CDR3aa: CASSQGQGYEQYF; CDR3nt: TGTGCCAGCAGTCAGGGACAGGGGTACGAGCAGTACTTC; v_gene: TRBV27; d_gene: TRBD1; abundance: few; j_gene: TRBJ2-7
CDR3aa: CASSLYQGETEAFF; CDR3nt: TGTGCCAGCAGTTTATATCAGGGGGAGACTGAAGCTTTCTTT; v_gene: TRBV28; d_gene: TRBD1; abundance: .; j_gene: TRBJ1-1
CDR3aa: CASRDPEGGRYGYTF; CDR3nt: TGTGCCAGCAGGGACCCCGAGGGCGGGCGGTATGGCTACACCTTC; v_gene: TRBV27; d_gene: .; abundance: .; j_gene: TRBJ1-2
CDR3aa: CAIRGLAGNEQYF; CDR3nt: TGTGCCATCAGGGGACTAGCGGGAAACGAGCAGTACTTC; v_gene: TRBV10-3; d_gene: TRBD2; abundance: .; j_gene: TRBJ2-7
CDR3aa: CASSSGTEKNQPQHF; CDR3nt: TGTGCCAGCAGCTCCGGGACAGAAAAAAATCAGCCCCAGCATTTT; v_gene: TRBV5-4; d_gene: TRBD1; abundance: few; j_gene: TRBJ1-5
CDR3aa: CASSYMGGGVGDTQYF; CDR3nt: TGTGCCAGCAGTTATATGGGAGGGGGGGTCGGAGATACGCAGTATTTT; v_gene: TRBV6-5; d_gene: .; abundance: .; j_gene: TRBJ2-3
CDR3aa: CASREWGELFF; CDR3nt: TGTGCCAGCAGAGAATGGGGGGAGCTGTTTTTT; v_gene: TRBV2; d_gene: .; abundance: .; j_gene: TRBJ2-2
CDR3aa: CAWSLGRDREQYF; CDR3nt: TGTGCCTGGAGTCTCGGACGGGATCGCGAGCAGTACTTC; v_gene: TRBV30; d_gene: .; abundance: .; j_gene: TRBJ2-7
CDR3aa: CASSPFGVAGGRADTQYF; CDR3nt: TGTGCCAGCAGTCCATTCGGGGTAGCGGGAGGGAGGGCAGATACGCAGTATTTT; v_gene: TRBV27; d_gene: TRBD2; abundance: .; j_gene: TRBJ2-3
CDR3aa: CASKWASGSGNEQFF; CDR3nt: TGTGCCAGCAAGTGGGCTAGCGGGAGCGGGAATGAGCAGTTCTTC; v_gene: TRBV6-5; d_gene: TRBD2; abundance: .; j_gene: TRBJ2-1
CDR3aa: CASRGVSHEQYF; CDR3nt: TGTGCCAGCAGGGGGGTCTCTCACGAGCAGTACTTC; v_gene: TRBV7-9; d_gene: .; abundance: .; j_gene: TRBJ2-7
CDR3aa: CASSEGGQPQHF; CDR3nt: TGCGCCAGCAGTGAGGGAGGCCAGCCCCAGCATTTT; v_gene: TRBV10-2; d_gene: .; abundance: .; j_gene: TRBJ1-5
CDR3aa: CASSAQRSTEAFF; CDR3nt: TGCGCCAGCAGTGCTCAGAGATCCACTGAAGCTTTCTTT; v_gene: TRBV10-2; d_gene: .; abundance: .; j_gene: TRBJ1-1
CDR3aa: CASSVAGGLAGGMGTDTQYF; CDR3nt: TGTGCCAGCAGCGTAGCGGGGGGACTAGCGGGAGGGATGGGCACAGATACGCAGTATTTT; v_gene: TRBV9; d_gene: TRBD2; abundance: .; j_gene: TRBJ2-3
CDR3aa: CASSTPGGRQPQHF; CDR3nt: TGTGCCAGCAGTACGCCAGGGGGCCGGCAGCCCCAGCATTTT; v_gene: TRBV28; d_gene: TRBD1; abundance: few; j_gene: TRBJ1-5